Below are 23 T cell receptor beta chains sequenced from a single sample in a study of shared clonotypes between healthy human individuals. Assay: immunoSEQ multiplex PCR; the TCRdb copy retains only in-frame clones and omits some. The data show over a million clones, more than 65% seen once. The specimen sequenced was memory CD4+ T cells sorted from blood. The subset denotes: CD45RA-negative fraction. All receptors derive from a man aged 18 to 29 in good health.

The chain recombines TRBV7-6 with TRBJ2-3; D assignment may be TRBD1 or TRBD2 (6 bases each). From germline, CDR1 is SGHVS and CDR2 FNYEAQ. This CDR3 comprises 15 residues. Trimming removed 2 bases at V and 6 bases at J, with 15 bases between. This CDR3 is CASSLSGALGDTQYF. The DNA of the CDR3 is TGTGCCAGCAGCTTATCGGGGGCCTTAGGTGATACGCAGTATTTT.

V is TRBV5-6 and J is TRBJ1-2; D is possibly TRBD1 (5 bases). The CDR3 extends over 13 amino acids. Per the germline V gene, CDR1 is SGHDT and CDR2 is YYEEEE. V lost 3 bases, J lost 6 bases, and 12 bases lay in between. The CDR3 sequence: CASSSIGENGYTF. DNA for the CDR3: TGTGCCAGCAGCTCCATAGGGGAAAATGGCTACACCTTC.

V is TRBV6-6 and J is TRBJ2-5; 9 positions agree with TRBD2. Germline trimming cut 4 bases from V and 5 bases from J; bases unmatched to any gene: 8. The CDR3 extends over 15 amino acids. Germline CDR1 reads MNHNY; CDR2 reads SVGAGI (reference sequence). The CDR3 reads CASSSLRGGMETQYF. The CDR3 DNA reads TGTGCCAGCAGTTCATTGCGGGGGGGTATGGAGACCCAGTACTTC.

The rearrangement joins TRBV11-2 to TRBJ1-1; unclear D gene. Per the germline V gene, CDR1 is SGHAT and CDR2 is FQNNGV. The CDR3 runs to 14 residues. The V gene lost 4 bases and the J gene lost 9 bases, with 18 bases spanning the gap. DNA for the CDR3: TGTGCCAGCAGCTCCGTAATCGCCCGGAGCCAAGCTTTCTTT. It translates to CASSSVIARSQAFF.

CDR3 DNA: TGTGCCAGCAGTCGCCCAGGATCCTACAATGAGCAGTTCTTC. It specifies CASSRPGSYNEQFF. The genes are TRBV6-5 and TRBJ2-1, with unresolved D. Germline CDR1 and CDR2: MNHEY and SVGAGI. V was shortened by 5 bases and J by 1 base, with 9 bases between the two germline ends. This CDR3 has 14 amino acids.

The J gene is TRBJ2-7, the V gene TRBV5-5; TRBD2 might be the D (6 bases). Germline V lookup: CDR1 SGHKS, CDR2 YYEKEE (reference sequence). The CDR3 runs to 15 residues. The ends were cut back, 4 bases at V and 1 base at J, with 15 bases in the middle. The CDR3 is CASSGGTGRSYEQYF. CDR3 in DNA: TGTGCCAGCAGCGGAGGGACTGGGAGATCCTACGAGCAGTACTTC.

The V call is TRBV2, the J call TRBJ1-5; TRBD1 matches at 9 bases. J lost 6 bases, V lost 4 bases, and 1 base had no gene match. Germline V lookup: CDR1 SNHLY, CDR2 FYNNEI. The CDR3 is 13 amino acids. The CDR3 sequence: CASSAGQGQPQHF. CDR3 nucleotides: TGTGCCAGCAGTGCGGGACAGGGTCAGCCCCAGCATTTT. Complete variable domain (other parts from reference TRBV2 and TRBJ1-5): EPEVTQTPSHQVTQMGQEVILRCVPISNHLYFYWYRQILGQKVEFLVSFYNNEISEKSEIFDDQFSVERPDGSNFTLKIRSTKLEDSAMYFCASSAGQGQPQHFGDGTRLSIL.

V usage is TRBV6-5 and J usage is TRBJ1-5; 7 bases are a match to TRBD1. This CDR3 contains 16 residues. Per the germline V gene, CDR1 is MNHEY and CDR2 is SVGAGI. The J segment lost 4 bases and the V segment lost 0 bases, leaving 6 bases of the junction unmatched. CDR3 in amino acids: CASSYSATGWNQPQHF. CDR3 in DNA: TGTGCCAGCAGTTACTCCGCGACAGGGTGGAATCAGCCCCAGCATTTT.

The CDR3 region has the DNA TGTGCCAGCAGCTTAAGTTCTCACACAGATACGCAGTATTTT. It codes for CASSLSSHTDTQYF. The chain links TRBV9 to TRBJ2-3, with no clear D. V was cut by 4 bases and J by 2 bases, with 11 bases left in between. Germline V lookup: CDR1 SGDLS, CDR2 YYNGEE. The CDR3 has 14 residues.

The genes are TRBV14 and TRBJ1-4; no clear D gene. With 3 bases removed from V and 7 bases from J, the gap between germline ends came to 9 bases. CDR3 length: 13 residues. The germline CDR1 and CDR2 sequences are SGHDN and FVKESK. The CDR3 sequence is CASSQGAREKLFF. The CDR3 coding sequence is TGTGCCAGCAGCCAGGGCGCTCGTGAAAAACTGTTTTTT.

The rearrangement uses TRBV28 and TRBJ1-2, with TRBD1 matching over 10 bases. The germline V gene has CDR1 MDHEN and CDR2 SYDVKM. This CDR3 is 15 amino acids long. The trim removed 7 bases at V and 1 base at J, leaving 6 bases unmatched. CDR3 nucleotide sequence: TGTGCCAGCAACTCCGGACAGGGGGGTAACTATGGCTACACCTTC. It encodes CASNSGQGGNYGYTF.

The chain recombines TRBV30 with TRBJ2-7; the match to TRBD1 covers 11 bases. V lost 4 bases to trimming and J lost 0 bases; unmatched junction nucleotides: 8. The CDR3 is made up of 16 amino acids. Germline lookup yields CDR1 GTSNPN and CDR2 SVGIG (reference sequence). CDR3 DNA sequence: TGTGCCTGGATCGGACAGGGGGCTTGGGGCTCCTACGAGCAGTACTTC. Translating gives CAWIGQGAWGSYEQYF.

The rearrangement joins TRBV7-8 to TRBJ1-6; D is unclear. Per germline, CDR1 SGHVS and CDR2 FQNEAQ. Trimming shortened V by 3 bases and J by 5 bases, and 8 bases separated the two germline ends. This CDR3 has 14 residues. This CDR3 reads CASSFPGHNSPLHF. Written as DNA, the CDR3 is TGTGCCAGCAGCTTCCCAGGACATAATTCACCCCTCCACTTT.

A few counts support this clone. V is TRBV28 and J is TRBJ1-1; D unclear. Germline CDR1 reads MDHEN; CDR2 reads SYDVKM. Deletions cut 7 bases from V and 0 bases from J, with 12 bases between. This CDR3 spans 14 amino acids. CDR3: CASNEGGVNTEAFF. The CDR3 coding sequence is TGTGCCAGCAACGAGGGAGGAGTGAACACTGAAGCTTTCTTT.

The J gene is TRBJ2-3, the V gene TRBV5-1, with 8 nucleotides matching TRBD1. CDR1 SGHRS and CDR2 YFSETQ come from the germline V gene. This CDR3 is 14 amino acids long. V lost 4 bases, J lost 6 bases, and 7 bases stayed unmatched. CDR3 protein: CASSPGTGLDTQYF. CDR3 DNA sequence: TGCGCCAGCAGCCCCGGGACAGGTCTGGATACGCAGTATTTT.

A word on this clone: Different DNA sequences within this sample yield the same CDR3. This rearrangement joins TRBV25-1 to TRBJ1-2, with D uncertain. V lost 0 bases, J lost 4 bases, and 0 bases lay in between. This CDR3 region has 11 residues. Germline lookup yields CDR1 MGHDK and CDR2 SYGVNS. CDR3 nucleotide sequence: TGTGCCAGCAGTGAATACTATGGCTACACCTTC. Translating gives CASSEYYGYTF.

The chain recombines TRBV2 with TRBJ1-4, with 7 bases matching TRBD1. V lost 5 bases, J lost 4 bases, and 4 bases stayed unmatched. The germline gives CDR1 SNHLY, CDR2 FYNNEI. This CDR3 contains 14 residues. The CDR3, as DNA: TGTGCCAGCAGTCAACAGGGGCTTAATGAAAAACTGTTTTTT. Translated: CASSQQGLNEKLFF.

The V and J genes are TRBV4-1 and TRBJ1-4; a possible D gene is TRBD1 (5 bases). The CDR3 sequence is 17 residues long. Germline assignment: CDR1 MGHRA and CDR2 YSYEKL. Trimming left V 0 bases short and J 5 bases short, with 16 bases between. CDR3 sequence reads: CASSQDTGAALNEKLFF. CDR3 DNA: TGCGCCAGCAGCCAAGATACCGGGGCCGCGTTAAATGAAAAACTGTTTTTT.

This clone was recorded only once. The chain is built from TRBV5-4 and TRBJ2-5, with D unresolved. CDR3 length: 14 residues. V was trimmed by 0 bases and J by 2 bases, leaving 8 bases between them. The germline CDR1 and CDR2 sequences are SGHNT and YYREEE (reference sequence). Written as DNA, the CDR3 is TGTGCCAGCAGCTTGGCCACCCAGCAAGAGACCCAGTACTTC. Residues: CASSLATQQETQYF.

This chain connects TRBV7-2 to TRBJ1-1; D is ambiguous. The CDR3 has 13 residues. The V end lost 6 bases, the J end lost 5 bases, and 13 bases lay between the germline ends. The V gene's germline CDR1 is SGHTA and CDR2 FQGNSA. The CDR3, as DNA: TGTGCCAGCAGACCCCCCGCGGGGACTGAAGCTTTCTTT. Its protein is CASRPPAGTEAFF.

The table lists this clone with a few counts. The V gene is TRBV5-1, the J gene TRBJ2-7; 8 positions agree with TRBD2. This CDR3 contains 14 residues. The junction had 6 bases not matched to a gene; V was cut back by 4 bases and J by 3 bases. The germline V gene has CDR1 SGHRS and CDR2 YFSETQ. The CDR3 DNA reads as TGCGCCAGCAGCCAAGGGACTAGTTTCTACGAGCAGTACTTC. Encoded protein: CASSQGTSFYEQYF.

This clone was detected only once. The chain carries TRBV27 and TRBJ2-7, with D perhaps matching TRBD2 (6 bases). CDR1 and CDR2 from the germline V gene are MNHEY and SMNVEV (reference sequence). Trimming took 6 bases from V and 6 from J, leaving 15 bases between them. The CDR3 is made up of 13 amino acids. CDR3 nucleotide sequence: TGTGCCAGCAGCGGGACTTCCCGCGGCGAGCAGTACTTC. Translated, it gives CASSGTSRGEQYF.

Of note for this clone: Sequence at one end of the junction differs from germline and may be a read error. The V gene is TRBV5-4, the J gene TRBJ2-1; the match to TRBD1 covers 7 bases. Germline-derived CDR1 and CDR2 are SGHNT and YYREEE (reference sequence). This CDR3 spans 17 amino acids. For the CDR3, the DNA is TGTGCCAGCAGCCCAGAAGGGGGCTCTAGATCGGACAATCAGCAGTTCTTC. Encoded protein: CASSPEGGSRSDNQQFF.